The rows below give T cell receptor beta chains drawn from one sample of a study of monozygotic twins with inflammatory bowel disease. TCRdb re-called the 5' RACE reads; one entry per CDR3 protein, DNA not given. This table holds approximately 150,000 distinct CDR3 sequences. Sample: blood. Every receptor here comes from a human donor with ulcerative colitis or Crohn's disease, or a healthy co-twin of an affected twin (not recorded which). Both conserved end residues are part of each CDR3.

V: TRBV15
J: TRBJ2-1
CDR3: CATSRDLAGGGIFF

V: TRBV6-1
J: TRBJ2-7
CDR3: CASNRDRNYEQYF

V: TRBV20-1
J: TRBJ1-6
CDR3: CSARTAQNSPLHF

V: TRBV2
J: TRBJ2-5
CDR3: CASRGGLAEQETQYF

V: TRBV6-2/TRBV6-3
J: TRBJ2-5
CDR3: CASSYISAQETQYF

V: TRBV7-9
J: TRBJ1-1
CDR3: CASNKGRGEPSTEAFF

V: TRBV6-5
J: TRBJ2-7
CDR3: CASSYSAGHAYEQYF

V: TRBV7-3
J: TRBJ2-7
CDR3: CASSSSTGYEQYF

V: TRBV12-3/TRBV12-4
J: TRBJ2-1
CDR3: CASSFRRGIDDYNEQFF

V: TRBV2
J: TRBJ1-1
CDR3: CASITDRGRSEAFF

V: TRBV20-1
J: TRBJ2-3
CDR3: CSASGRGGTDTQYF

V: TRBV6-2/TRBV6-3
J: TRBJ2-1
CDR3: CASSYPRASGTYNEQFF

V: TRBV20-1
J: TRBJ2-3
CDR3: CSASGTSGTDTQYF

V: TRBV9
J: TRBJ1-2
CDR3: CASSIASGSVDNYGYTF

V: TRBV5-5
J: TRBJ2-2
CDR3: CASSLGSAGELFF

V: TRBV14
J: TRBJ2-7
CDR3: CASSPMTGDYEQYF

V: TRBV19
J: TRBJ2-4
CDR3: CASSIEHLAKNIQYF

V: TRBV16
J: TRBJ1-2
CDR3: CASSQFTLRGDGYTF

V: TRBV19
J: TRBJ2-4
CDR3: CASSPIRELGAKNIQYF

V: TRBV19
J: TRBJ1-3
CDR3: CASISPGGSGNTIYF

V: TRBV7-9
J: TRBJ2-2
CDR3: CASSPSVGELFF

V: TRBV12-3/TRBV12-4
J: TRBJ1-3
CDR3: CASSSTGFSGNTIYF

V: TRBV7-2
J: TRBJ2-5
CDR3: CASQADPAETQYF

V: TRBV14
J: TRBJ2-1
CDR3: CASSRGQGAGGNEQFF

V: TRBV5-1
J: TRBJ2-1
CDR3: CASSLDGGGAYEQFF

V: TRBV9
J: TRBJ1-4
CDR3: CASSRTGGNEKLFF

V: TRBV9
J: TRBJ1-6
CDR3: CASSPSDQGSPLHF

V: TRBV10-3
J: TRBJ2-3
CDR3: CAISVLGGGGDTQYF

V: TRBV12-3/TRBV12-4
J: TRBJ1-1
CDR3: CASTQDRSPEAFF

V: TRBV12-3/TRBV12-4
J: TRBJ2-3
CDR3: CASSRRAADTQYF

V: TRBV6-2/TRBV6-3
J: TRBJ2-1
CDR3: CASNEVGVSRNEQFF

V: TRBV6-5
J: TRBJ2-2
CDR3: CASSSPVNTGELFF

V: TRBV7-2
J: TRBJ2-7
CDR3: CASSFVTRHEQYF

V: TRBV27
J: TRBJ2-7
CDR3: CASSGPAEGEQYF